The present TCR beta chain was sequenced within a study of OX40 agonist ivuxolimab in advanced cancers. General observations from the study: Some nonresponders likewise displayed low normalized T-cell clonal expansion.

V lost 5 bases to trimming and J lost 0 bases, with 7 bases between them. The CDR3 has 13 amino acids. In germline, CDR1 is SGHTA, CDR2 FQGNSA. The table came from immunoSEQ multiplex PCR; TCRdb's copy has only in-frame clones and leaves some out. This table has roughly 55,000 clones, 80% appearing once. A note on this clone: Its antigen is not identified.

The chain is built from TRBV7-2 and TRBJ1-1; D remains ambiguous. The TCR comes from an adult with an advanced solid tumor such as melanoma, head and neck, liver or kidney cancer. Here the sequenced sample was CD4+ or CD8+ T cells sorted from blood, taken in a trial of the OX40 agonist ivuxolimab. The CDR3 here is CASSKELNTEAFF. The CDR3 DNA is TGTGCCAGCAGCAAGGAGTTGAACACTGAAGCTTTCTTT.